This is a list of T cell receptor beta chains from one sample in a study of cytomegalovirus exposure and HLA in healthy donors. Using immunoSEQ multiplex PCR, the repertoire was profiled, and TCRdb retains in-frame clones only, with some absent. The table lists 250,000 to 350,000 clones, 88% of them singletons. The sequenced material came from PBMCs. These receptors all stem from a man in his thirties or forties in good health and CMV-seronegative. CDR3s include the opening cysteine and the closing phenylalanine or tryptophan. D genes are given only for firm matches. Not all rows give a size; the values are once, few, many and, for expanded clones, a class.

>13|TRBJ1-6|TRBV2|-|-
TGTGCCAGCAGTTTCGGGGGGCAGTCACCCCTCCACTTT
CASSFGGQSPLHF
>14|TRBJ2-5|TRBV7-7|-|-
TGTGCCAGCAGCTTATCAGGGCTGGGTGAGACCCAGTACTTC
CASSLSGLGETQYF
>17|TRBJ1-5|TRBV15|-|-
TGTGCCACCAGCAGAGATGGGGGGACGGGTAGCAATCAGCCCCAGCATTTT
CATSRDGGTGSNQPQHF
>15|TRBJ2-1|TRBV5-1|-|-
TGCGCCTGCAATGGCCAGGGCCGCCTCTACAATGAGCAGTTCTTC
CACNGQGRLYNEQFF
>16|TRBJ2-1|TRBV5-1|-|TRBD2
TGCGCCAGCAGCCCGGCTAGCGGGGGATCCTACAATGAGCAGTTCTTC
CASSPASGGSYNEQFF
>15|TRBJ2-5|TRBV28|-|-
TGTGCCAGCAGCTTTACGTACAGCCCACAAGAGACCCAGTACTTC
CASSFTYSPQETQYF
>14|TRBJ2-5|TRBV5-6|-|TRBD1
TGTGCCAGCAGCTGGGACAGGGGATGGGAGACCCAGTACTTC
CASSWDRGWETQYF
>16|TRBJ2-7|TRBV7-9|-|-
TGTGCCAGCAGCCCGCCCACGGGGGATTTGAGAAACGAGCAGTACTTC
CASSPPTGDLRNEQYF
>14|TRBJ1-2|TRBV5-4|-|-
TGTGCCAGCAGCCACGGTACCGGGTCCTATGGCTACACCTTC
CASSHGTGSYGYTF
>17|TRBJ1-2|TRBV5-1|-|TRBD1
TGCGCCAGCAGGGTGGACAAGGGGGCGGTCCTGGACTATGGCTACACCTTC
CASRVDKGAVLDYGYTF
>16|TRBJ2-1|TRBV9|-|TRBD2
TGTGCCAGCAGCGTAGCTACCCTAGCGGGGGTAAGTGAGCAGTTCTTC
CASSVATLAGVSEQFF
>13|TRBJ2-7|TRBV4-3|-|-
TGCGCCAGCAGCCCGACCCGGGGATACGAGCAGTACTTC
CASSPTRGYEQYF
>12|TRBJ1-2|TRBV19|-|TRBD1
TGTGCCAGTAGCATAAACAGGGGTGGCTACACCTTC
CASSINRGGYTF
>12|TRBJ1-6|TRBV6-1|once|-
TGTGCCAGCAGTGATAAGCTTTCACCCCTCCACTTT
CASSDKLSPLHF
>12|TRBJ1-5|TRBV7-2|-|-
TGTGCCAGCAGCTTCCCCCAGCAGCCCCAGCATTTT
CASSFPQQPQHF
>17|TRBJ2-1|TRBV4-1|-|TRBD2
TGCGCCAGCAGCCTGAGACAGAGGACTAGCGGGTACAATGAGCAGTTCTTC
CASSLRQRTSGYNEQFF
>15|TRBJ2-3|TRBV15|-|TRBD1
TGTGCCACCAGCACGGGACAGGGGGCTGCAGATACGCAGTATTTT
CATSTGQGAADTQYF
>16|TRBJ2-7|TRBV5-6|-|-
TGTGCCAGCAGCTTGGCTGGTGGGGGAGGTGTCTACGAGCAGTACTTC
CASSLAGGGGVYEQYF
>14|TRBJ2-2|TRBV6-1|-|-
TGTGCCAGCAGTGAAGCACAGGGAACCGGGGAGCTGTTTTTT
CASSEAQGTGELFF
>15|TRBJ1-2|TRBV19|-|TRBD1
TGTGCCAGTAGTAAGGGCAGGGGGTATGGAGATGGCTACACCTTC
CASSKGRGYGDGYTF
>17|TRBJ2-2|TRBV4-2|-|TRBD1
TGTGCCAGCAGCCAAGATCCTGCAGGGGGATTGGGCGGGGAGCTGTTTTTT
CASSQDPAGGLGGELFF
>14|TRBJ1-3|TRBV19|-|-
TGTGCCAGTAGTCAAGGGGTTCCTGGAAACACCATATATTTT
CASSQGVPGNTIYF
>15|TRBJ2-3|TRBV29-1|-|TRBD1
TGCAGCACGAACGGACAGGGGGCATCCACAGATACGCAGTATTTT
CSTNGQGASTDTQYF
>15|TRBJ2-5|TRBV5-1|-|TRBD1
TGCGCCAGCAGCTTGCTTGGGACAGGGGGGGAGACCCAGTACTTC
CASSLLGTGGETQYF
>15|TRBJ2-2|TRBV14|few|-
TGTGCCAGCAGCCGAACAGGGACGAACACCGGGGAGCTGTTTTTT
CASSRTGTNTGELFF
>15|TRBJ1-4|TRBV30|-|-
TGTGCCTGGACTTTGAACAGGGTGGCTAATGAAAAACTGTTTTTT
CAWTLNRVANEKLFF
>15|TRBJ1-1|TRBV5-1|once|TRBD1
TGCGCCAGCAGCTTTAAAGGGACAGTGAACACTGAAGCTTTCTTT
CASSFKGTVNTEAFF
>17|TRBJ2-2|TRBV6-4|-|-
TGTGCCAGCAGTGACTCGATAGGCGGGTTTGGCACCGGGGAGCTGTTTTTT
CASSDSIGGFGTGELFF
>14|TRBJ1-6|TRBV5-1|few|-
TGCGCCAGCAGCTTGGACGGGGAGGGTTCACCCCTCCACTTT
CASSLDGEGSPLHF
>14|TRBJ1-2|TRBV7-9|-|-
TGTGCCAGCAGCCCCCGGACAGCCGCCTATGGCTACACCTTC
CASSPRTAAYGYTF
>16|TRBJ1-5|TRBV6-5|-|-
TGTGCCAGCAGATACGGGACACCGGGGAGCAATCAGCCCCAGCATTTT
CASRYGTPGSNQPQHF
>15|TRBJ2-1|TRBV21-1|-|-
TGTGCCAGCATAACTAGCGGGGGGCATACCAATGAGCAGTTCTTC
CASITSGGHTNEQFF
>11|TRBJ1-1|TRBV6-1|-|-
TGTGCCAGCAGCCGAGGACACGAAGCTTTCTTT
CASSRGHEAFF
>15|TRBJ1-1|TRBV6-6|-|-
TGTGCCAGCAGTTACCACCGGGACTTGAACACTGAAGCTTTCTTT
CASSYHRDLNTEAFF
>15|TRBJ1-6|TRBV19|-|TRBD1
TGTGCCAGTACCCTCTCCGGGACAGGCGGTTCACCCCTCCACTTT
CASTLSGTGGSPLHF
>16|TRBJ2-1|TRBV14|-|TRBD2
TGTGCCAGCAGCCAAGATTGGGCTAGCGGGGGAACTGAGCAGTTCTTC
CASSQDWASGGTEQFF
>16|TRBJ1-4|TRBV18|-|TRBD1
TGTGCCAGCTCACCACTCCGGGACAGTGGTAATGAAAAACTGTTTTTT
CASSPLRDSGNEKLFF
>11|TRBJ2-7|TRBV20-1|once|-
TGCAGTGCTAGGGCGCAGGTCGAGCAGTACTTC
CSARAQVEQYF
>17|TRBJ1-3|TRBV18|-|-
TGTGCCAGCTTTTTTTTGCCCGGTAGGAGCTCTGGAAACACCATATATTTT
CASFFLPGRSSGNTIYF
>14|TRBJ2-7|TRBV5-6|-|-
TGTGCCAGCAGCTTGGTGAGGTATTTGGCCGAGCAGTACTTC
CASSLVRYLAEQYF
>16|TRBJ2-1|TRBV7-2|once|TRBD2
TGTGCCAGCAGCAGAGGAACTAGCGGGGGAGGAGGAGAGCAGTTCTTC
CASSRGTSGGGGEQFF
>13|TRBJ1-3|TRBV7-9|few|-
TGTGCCAGCATCCTGACAAATGGAAACACCATATATTTT
CASILTNGNTIYF
>14|TRBJ2-1|TRBV4-1|-|-
TGCGCCAGCAGCCAAGCACCCCGAGACAATGAGCAGTTCTTC
CASSQAPRDNEQFF
>13|TRBJ1-1|TRBV27|-|-
TGTGCCAGCAGTTTCGTCAGAGGCTCTGAAGCTTTCTTT
CASSFVRGSEAFF
>14|TRBJ1-1|TRBV19|-|-
TGTGCCAGTAGTAGAGGACAGACGAACACTGAAGCTTTCTTT
CASSRGQTNTEAFF
>13|TRBJ2-6|TRBV6-1|-|-
TGTGCCAGCAGAACATCTGGGGCCAACGTCCTGACTTTC
CASRTSGANVLTF